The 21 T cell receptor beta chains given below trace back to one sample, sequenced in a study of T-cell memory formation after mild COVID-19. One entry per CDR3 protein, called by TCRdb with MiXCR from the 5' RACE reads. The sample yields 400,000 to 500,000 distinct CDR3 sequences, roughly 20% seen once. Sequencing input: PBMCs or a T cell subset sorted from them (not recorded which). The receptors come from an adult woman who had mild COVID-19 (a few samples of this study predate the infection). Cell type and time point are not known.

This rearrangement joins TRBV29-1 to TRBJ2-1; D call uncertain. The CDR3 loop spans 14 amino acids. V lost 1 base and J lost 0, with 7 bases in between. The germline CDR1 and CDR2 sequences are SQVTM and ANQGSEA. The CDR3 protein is CSVEVQSSYNEQFF. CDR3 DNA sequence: TGCAGCGTTGAAGTACAGAGCTCCTACAATGAGCAGTTCTTC.

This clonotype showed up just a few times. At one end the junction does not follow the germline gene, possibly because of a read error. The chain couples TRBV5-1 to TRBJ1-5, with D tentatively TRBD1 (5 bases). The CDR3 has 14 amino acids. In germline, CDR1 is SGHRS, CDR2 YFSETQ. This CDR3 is CASRGEGPNQPQHF. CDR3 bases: TGCGCAAGCAGAGGGGAGGGCCCCAATCAGCCCCAGCATTTT.

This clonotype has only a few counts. CDR3 sequence reads: CASSQRRTVQETQYF. The CDR3, as DNA: TGTGCCAGCAGCCAACGCCGGACAGTTCAAGAGACCCAGTACTTC. This chain links TRBV3-1 with TRBJ2-5, with D possibly being TRBD1 (6 bases). There are 15 residues in the CDR3. Trimming left V 2 bases short and J 2 bases short, with 12 bases between. CDR1 LGHDT and CDR2 YNNKEL come from the germline V gene (reference sequence).

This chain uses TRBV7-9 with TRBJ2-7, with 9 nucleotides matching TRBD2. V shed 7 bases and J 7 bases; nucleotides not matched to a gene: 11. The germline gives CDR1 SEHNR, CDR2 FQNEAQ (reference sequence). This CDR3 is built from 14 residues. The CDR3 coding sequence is TGTGCCAGCAACCCTAGCGGGACCGTGTGGGAGCAGTACTTC. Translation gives CASNPSGTVWEQYF.

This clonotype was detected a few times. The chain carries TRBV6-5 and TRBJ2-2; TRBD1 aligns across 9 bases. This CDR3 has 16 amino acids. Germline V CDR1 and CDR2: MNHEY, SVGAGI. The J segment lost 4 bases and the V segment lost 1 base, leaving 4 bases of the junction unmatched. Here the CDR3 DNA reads TGTGCCAGCAGTTACTGGGACAGGGACGGCACCGGGGAGCTGTTTTTT. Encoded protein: CASSYWDRDGTGELFF.

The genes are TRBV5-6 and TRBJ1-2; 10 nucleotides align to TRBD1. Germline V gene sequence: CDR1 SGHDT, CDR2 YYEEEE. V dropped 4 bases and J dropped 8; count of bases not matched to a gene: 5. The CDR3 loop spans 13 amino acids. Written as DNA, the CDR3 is TGTGCCAGCAGCGAAGGACAGGGGGGAGGCTACACCTTC. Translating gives CASSEGQGGGYTF.

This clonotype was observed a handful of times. CDR3 loop: CSAKPGQHNTEAFF. CDR3 in DNA: TGCAGTGCTAAGCCGGGACAGCATAACACTGAAGCTTTCTTT. The V gene is TRBV20-1, the J gene TRBJ1-1; 7 positions match TRBD1. V shed 4 bases, J shed 2 bases, and the junction held 7 bases outside the gene matches. Per the germline V gene, CDR1 is DFQATT and CDR2 is SNEGSKA (reference sequence). This CDR3 contains 14 residues.

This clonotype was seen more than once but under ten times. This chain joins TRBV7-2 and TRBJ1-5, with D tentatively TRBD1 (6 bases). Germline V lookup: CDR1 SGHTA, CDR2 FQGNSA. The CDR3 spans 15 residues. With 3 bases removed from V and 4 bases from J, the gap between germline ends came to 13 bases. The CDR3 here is CASSLTGGANQPQHF. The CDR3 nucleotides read TGTGCCAGCAGCTTGACGGGGGGCGCGAATCAGCCCCAGCATTTT.

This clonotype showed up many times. The CDR3 is CATSRLDVQQFF. CDR3 DNA: TGTGCCACCAGCAGACTAGACGTTCAGCAGTTCTTC. The chain links TRBV15 to TRBJ2-1, with D hard to call. V was pared by 2 bases and J by 11 bases, with 10 bases between. In germline, CDR1 is LNHNV, CDR2 YYDKDF (reference sequence). The CDR3 consists of 12 residues.

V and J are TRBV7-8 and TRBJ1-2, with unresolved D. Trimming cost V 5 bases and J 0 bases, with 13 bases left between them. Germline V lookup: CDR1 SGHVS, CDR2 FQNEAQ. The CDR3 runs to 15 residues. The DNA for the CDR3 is TGTGCCAGCAGCCTCCCAGGCAGTCCTAACTATGGCTACACCTTC. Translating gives CASSLPGSPNYGYTF.

The CDR3, as DNA: TGTGCCAGTAGTACGGGCGGGACAGACCAAGAGACCCAGTACTTC. It encodes CASSTGGTDQETQYF. The chain couples TRBV19 to TRBJ2-5; TRBD1 might be the D (7 bases). Germline CDR1 is LNHDA and CDR2 is SQIVND (reference sequence). The CDR3 runs to 15 residues. Trimming took 4 bases from V and 0 from J, leaving 12 bases between them.

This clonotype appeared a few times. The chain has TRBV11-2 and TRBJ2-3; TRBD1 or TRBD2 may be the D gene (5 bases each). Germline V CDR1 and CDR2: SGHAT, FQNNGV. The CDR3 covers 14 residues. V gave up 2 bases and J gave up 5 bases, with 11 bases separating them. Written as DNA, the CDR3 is TGTGCCAGCAGCTTATGGGGGTTTGGAGATACGCAGTATTTT. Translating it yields CASSLWGFGDTQYF.

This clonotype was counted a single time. CDR3 bases: TGTGCCAGCAGTTTAAGGACAGAGGGTACAGATACGCAGTATTTT. Its translation: CASSLRTEGTDTQYF. The chain is built from TRBV12-3 or TRBV12-4 and TRBJ2-3; D may be TRBD1 (6 bases). The CDR3 consists of 15 residues. V lost 2 bases to trimming and J lost 3 bases, with 12 bases between them.

Here the CDR3 DNA reads TGTGCCAGCGGAAGCGGGAACGTTCCCGGGGAGCTGTTTTTT. As protein: CASGSGNVPGELFF. The V gene is TRBV6-5, the J gene TRBJ2-2; 7 bases align to TRBD2. Losses at the gene ends were 8 bases for V and 6 bases for J; bases not matched to a gene: 9. The CDR3 loop spans 14 amino acids. Germline-derived CDR1 and CDR2 are MNHEY and SVGAGI.

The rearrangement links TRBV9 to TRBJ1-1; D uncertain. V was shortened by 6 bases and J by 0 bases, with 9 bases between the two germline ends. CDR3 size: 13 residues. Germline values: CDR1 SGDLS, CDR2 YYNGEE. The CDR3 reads CASTQRLNTEAFF. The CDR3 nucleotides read TGTGCCAGCACCCAGCGGTTGAACACTGAAGCTTTCTTT.

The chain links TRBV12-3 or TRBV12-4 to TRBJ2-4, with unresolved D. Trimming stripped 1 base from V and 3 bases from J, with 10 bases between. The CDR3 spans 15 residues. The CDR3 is CASSLGPLDKNIQYF. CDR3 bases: TGTGCCAGCAGTTTAGGCCCCTTGGACAAAAACATTCAGTACTTC.

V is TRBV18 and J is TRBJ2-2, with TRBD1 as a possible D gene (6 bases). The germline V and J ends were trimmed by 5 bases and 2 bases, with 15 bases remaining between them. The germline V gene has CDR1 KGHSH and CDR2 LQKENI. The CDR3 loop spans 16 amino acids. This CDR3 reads CASSSSGTPNTGELFF. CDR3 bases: TGTGCCAGCTCAAGTTCCGGGACACCTAACACCGGGGAGCTGTTTTTT.

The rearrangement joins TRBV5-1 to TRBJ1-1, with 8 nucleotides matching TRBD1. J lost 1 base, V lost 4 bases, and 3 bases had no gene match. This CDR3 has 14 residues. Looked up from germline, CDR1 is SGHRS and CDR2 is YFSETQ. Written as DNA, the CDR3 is TGCGCCAGCAGCGCGGGACAGGCGAACACTGAAGCTTTCTTT. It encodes CASSAGQANTEAFF.

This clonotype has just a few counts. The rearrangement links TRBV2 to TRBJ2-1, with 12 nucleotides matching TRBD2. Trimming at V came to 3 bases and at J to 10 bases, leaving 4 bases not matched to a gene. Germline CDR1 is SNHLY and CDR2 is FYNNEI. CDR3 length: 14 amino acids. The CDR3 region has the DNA TGTGCCAGCAGTGAGACTAGCGGGAGTTGGGAGCAGTTCTTC. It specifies CASSETSGSWEQFF.

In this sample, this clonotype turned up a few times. CDR3 DNA: TGTGCCTGGAGTCCGGACAGGAACACTGAAGCTTTCTTT. Its translation: CAWSPDRNTEAFF. The chain combines TRBV30 with TRBJ1-1; weak D call: TRBD1 (6 bases). V dropped 2 bases and J dropped 1 base, with 8 bases sitting between them. CDR1 is GTSNPN and CDR2 is SVGIG in the germline V gene (reference sequence). The length of the CDR3 is 13 residues.

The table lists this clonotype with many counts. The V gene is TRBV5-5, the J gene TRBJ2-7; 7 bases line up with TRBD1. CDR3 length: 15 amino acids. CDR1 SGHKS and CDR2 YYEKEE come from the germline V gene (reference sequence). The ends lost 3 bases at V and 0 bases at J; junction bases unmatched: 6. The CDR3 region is CASSYPGQRSYEQYF. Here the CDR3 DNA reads TGTGCCAGCAGCTATCCGGGACAGCGCTCCTACGAGCAGTACTTC.